The rows below give T cell receptor beta chains drawn from one sample of a study of T-cell memory formation after mild COVID-19. Each CDR3 protein gets one entry after TCRdb re-called the 5' RACE reads with MiXCR. The sample holds approximately 340,000 distinct CDR3 sequences, over 10% seen once. Sequenced input: PBMCs or a T cell subset sorted from them (not recorded which). The receptor source for this set is a man between 18 and 29 years old who had mild COVID-19 (a few samples of this study predate the infection). Cell type and time point are not known. Each CDR3 is given with its conserved first and last residue. D genes are given only for firm matches. Expanded clones are given a class, and other clones once, few, many or no size at all.

size,D,V,J,length,DNA,CDR3
.,.,TRBV6-1,TRBJ2-2,14,TGTGCCAGCACTCTGATAGCGAACACCGGGGAGCTGTTTTTT,CASTLIANTGELFF
few,.,TRBV11-3,TRBJ2-1,16,TGTGCCAGCAGCACTGCCGCGGCTAGCGTTCCCAATGAGCAGTTCTTC,CASSTAAASVPNEQFF
many,.,TRBV12-3/TRBV12-4,TRBJ1-4,17,TGTGCCAGCAGTACCGGGGGGCCCGCAGCAACTAATGAAAAACTGTTTTTT,CASSTGGPAATNEKLFF
.,.,TRBV4-2,TRBJ1-5,15,TGTGCCAGCAGCCAAGCGGTGGATAGCAATCAGCCCCAGCATTTT,CASSQAVDSNQPQHF
.,TRBD1,TRBV5-1,TRBJ1-4,19,TGCGCCAGCAGCTCTGGGAGGACGTCCGACGGACAGGGCTATGAAAAACTGTTTTTT,CASSSGRTSDGQGYEKLFF
few,.,TRBV12-5,TRBJ2-1,14,TGTGCTAGTGGTTTGGTGCCGCAGGGGAACGAGCAGTTCTTC,CASGLVPQGNEQFF
many,TRBD2,TRBV4-2,TRBJ2-7,15,TGTGCCAGCAGCCAAGAGACTAGCGGGCTGCGCGAGCAGTACTTC,CASSQETSGLREQYF
.,.,TRBV7-9,TRBJ1-5,12,TGTGCCAGCAGGCGAGGGGATCAGCCCCAGCATTTT,CASRRGDQPQHF
.,TRBD1,TRBV6-2/TRBV6-3,TRBJ1-5,15,TGTGCCAGCACCTCAACGTCGACAGGGTCGGAGCCCCAGCATTTT,CASTSTSTGSEPQHF
.,.,TRBV30,TRBJ2-5,17,TGTGCCTGGAGTGTAGATCGGAGGCGAGACTTGCGAGAGACCCAGTACTTC,CAWSVDRRRDLRETQYF
many,TRBD1,TRBV10-3,TRBJ2-1,14,TGTGCCATCAGTGAGGCCTCGACAGGGCAGGAGCAGTTCTTC,CAISEASTGQEQFF
.,TRBD1,TRBV4-3,TRBJ1-2,17,TGCGCCAGCAGCCAGGGGGGACAGGTGGTTTTTACCTATGGCTACACCTTC,CASSQGGQVVFTYGYTF
.,.,TRBV5-6,TRBJ2-2,16,TGTGCCAGCAGCTTGGACGTCAGGGCGGGCACCGGGGAGCTGTTTTTT,CASSLDVRAGTGELFF
many,.,TRBV21-1,TRBJ1-2,18,TGTGCCAGCAGCAAAGTAGGGCCCTCAAGAAGTACTAACTATGGCTACACCTTC,CASSKVGPSRSTNYGYTF
few,TRBD1,TRBV20-1,TRBJ1-6,15,TGCAGTGCTAGAGAGACAGGGGTGAATAATTCACCCCTCCACTTT,CSARETGVNNSPLHF
.,.,TRBV7-2,TRBJ2-4,16,TGTGCCAGCAGCTTTCGCGCCGAATTAGCCAAAAACATTCAGTACTTC,CASSFRAELAKNIQYF
.,.,TRBV20-1,TRBJ1-1,15,TGCAGTGCTAGAGGTTTAGGGTGGGGGGACACTGAAGCTTTCTTT,CSARGLGWGDTEAFF
few,TRBD1,TRBV3-1,TRBJ1-1,14,TGTGCCAGCAGCCAAGGGGACAGGGTGGCTGAAGCTTTCTTT,CASSQGDRVAEAFF
.,.,TRBV20-1,TRBJ2-3,11,TGCAGTGCTCACGGGGGAGATACGCAGTATTTT,CSAHGGDTQYF
few,.,TRBV5-1,TRBJ1-1,16,TGCGCCAGCAGCCAAGGGACATACCCGAAGGACACTGAAGCTTTCTTT,CASSQGTYPKDTEAFF
few,TRBD2,TRBV29-1,TRBJ2-5,15,TGCAGCGTTGAATTGATGGGGGGGGGAGAGCCGACCCAGTACTTC,CSVELMGGGEPTQYF
.,TRBD2,TRBV15,TRBJ2-3,16,TGTGCCACCAGCAGTGGACTAGCGGGGGGTACTGATACGCAGTATTTT,CATSSGLAGGTDTQYF
.,.,TRBV4-1,TRBJ2-5,14,TGCGCCAGCAGCCAAGCGTCTAGCCAAGAGACCCAGTACTTC,CASSQASSQETQYF
few,.,TRBV6-2/TRBV6-3,TRBJ2-1,17,TGTGCCAGCACCGTTGGGACGGCCTCTTTTCTTTTCAATGAGCAGTTCTTC,CASTVGTASFLFNEQFF
many,.,TRBV12-3/TRBV12-4,TRBJ1-2,12,TGCGCCAGCAGCTTGCAGGGCTATGGCTACACCTTC,CASSLQGYGYTF
.,.,TRBV5-5,TRBJ2-7,13,TGTGCCAGCAGCTTCGGGCAGACCTACGAGCAGTACTTC,CASSFGQTYEQYF
few,.,TRBV7-2,TRBJ2-1,11,TGTGCCAGCAGCTGGGGGGAGGAGCAGTTCTTC,CASSWGEEQFF
few,TRBD1,TRBV4-1,TRBJ2-2,19,TGCGTCAGCAGCCAGGCCATCCGCCGGGGACAGGGGAGGGCCGGGGAGCTGTTTTTT,CVSSQAIRRGQGRAGELFF